A single sample gave rise to the 4 T cell receptor beta chains below, sequenced in a study of T cell repertoires in cytomegalovirus infection. A single record per CDR3 protein comes from TCRdb applying MiXCR to the reads. The data show more than 650,000 distinct CDR3 sequences, 35% to 45% seen once. The sequencing sample was made of PBMCs. The receptors stem from a human donor in good health (CMV status not recorded). Some clones in this sample may be carry-over from other donors' samples.

The J gene is TRBJ1-5, the V gene TRBV5-5; D remains unclear. The CDR3 runs 15 residues. Germline lookup yields CDR1 SGHKS and CDR2 YYEKEE (reference sequence). V was pared by 0 bases and J by 1 base, with 8 bases between. CDR3 amino acids: CASSLGILSNQPQHF. DNA of the CDR3: TGTGCCAGCAGCTTGGGAATCCTAAGCAATCAGCCCCAGCATTTT.

The genes are TRBV20-1 and TRBJ2-5; D might be TRBD2 (5 bases). This CDR3 contains 12 residues. Germline lookup yields CDR1 DFQATT and CDR2 SNEGSKA (reference sequence). V was trimmed by 4 bases and J by 2 bases, leaving 8 bases between them. The CDR3 bases are TGCAGTGCTACTAGCAGGCAAGAGACCCAGTACTTC. This gives the protein CSATSRQETQYF.

This clonotype was counted only a few times. The genes are TRBV10-3 and TRBJ1-1, with no clear D. V lost 7 bases, J lost 1 base, and 13 bases lay in between. The CDR3 totals 14 residues. The germline gives CDR1 ENHRY, CDR2 SYGVKD. CDR3 nucleotides: TGTGCCATCAAAAGGACGGATAAGAACACTGAAGCTTTCTTT. Its translation: CAIKRTDKNTEAFF.

The V call is TRBV7-4, the J call TRBJ1-6, with TRBD1 identical over 8 bases. The CDR3 sequence is 16 residues long. CDR1 and CDR2 from the germline V gene are SGHVT and SQSDAQ. The ends lost 4 bases at V and 8 bases at J; junction bases unmatched: 10. CDR3 sequence reads: CASSCAGTGQDSPLHF. In DNA, the CDR3 is TGTGCCAGCAGCTGCGCCGGGACAGGTCAGGATTCACCCCTCCACTTT.